Shown below are 5 T cell receptor beta chains from a single sample sequenced in a study of blood T cell repertoires in COVID-19. Assay used: immunoSEQ multiplex PCR; TCRdb lists only in-frame clones, some missing. The data hold about 81,000 clones, with roughly four fifths observed a single time. Specimen: peripheral blood. These receptors came from a man in his 60s with acute or convalescent COVID-19.

This clone appeared a few times. The chain joins TRBV7-2 to TRBJ1-5; 7 nucleotides match TRBD1. There are 18 residues in the CDR3. V lost 5 bases and J lost 0; bases outside the gene matches: 13. Per germline, CDR1 SGHTA and CDR2 FQGNSA. The CDR3 nucleotides read TGTGCCAGCAGCCCTCAGACAGGGATGGGCTATAGCAATCAGCCCCAGCATTTT. Protein: CASSPQTGMGYSNQPQHF.

The genes are TRBV28 and TRBJ1-1; the D is unclear. V was cut by 3 bases and J by 4 bases, with 6 bases left in between. The germline gives CDR1 MDHEN, CDR2 SYDVKM. The CDR3 consists of 12 residues. This CDR3 is CASSFSGTEAFF. The CDR3 DNA follows: TGTGCCAGCAGTTTCAGTGGCACTGAAGCTTTCTTT.

The chain combines TRBV6-2 or TRBV6-3 with TRBJ2-7; D call uncertain. This CDR3 is 14 amino acids long. Trimming stripped 5 bases from V and 5 bases from J, with 16 bases between. In germline, CDR1 is MNHEY, CDR2 SVGEGT. The CDR3 nucleotides read TGTGCCAGCAGTCCCCCCCAGAGGAACCACGAGCAGTACTTC. It is translated as CASSPPQRNHEQYF.

This chain links TRBV5-1 with TRBJ1-6; 8 positions match TRBD1. The germline V gene has CDR1 SGHRS and CDR2 YFSETQ. The V segment lost 2 bases and the J segment 8 bases; nucleotides outside the gene matches: 12. CDR3 length equals 17 residues. CDR3 sequence (DNA): TGCGCCAGCAGCTTAGAGGACAGGGATATCGGGCATTCACCCCTCCACTTT. Translation: CASSLEDRDIGHSPLHF.

J is TRBJ2-5 and V is TRBV7-2; D gene ambiguous. Germline loops: CDR1 SGHTA, CDR2 FQGNSA. Trimming stripped 0 bases from V and 5 bases from J, with 13 bases between. The CDR3 is made up of 15 amino acids. CDR3 in amino acids: CASSLAFGPWETQYF. The CDR3 DNA is TGTGCCAGCAGCTTAGCGTTTGGGCCCTGGGAGACCCAGTACTTC.